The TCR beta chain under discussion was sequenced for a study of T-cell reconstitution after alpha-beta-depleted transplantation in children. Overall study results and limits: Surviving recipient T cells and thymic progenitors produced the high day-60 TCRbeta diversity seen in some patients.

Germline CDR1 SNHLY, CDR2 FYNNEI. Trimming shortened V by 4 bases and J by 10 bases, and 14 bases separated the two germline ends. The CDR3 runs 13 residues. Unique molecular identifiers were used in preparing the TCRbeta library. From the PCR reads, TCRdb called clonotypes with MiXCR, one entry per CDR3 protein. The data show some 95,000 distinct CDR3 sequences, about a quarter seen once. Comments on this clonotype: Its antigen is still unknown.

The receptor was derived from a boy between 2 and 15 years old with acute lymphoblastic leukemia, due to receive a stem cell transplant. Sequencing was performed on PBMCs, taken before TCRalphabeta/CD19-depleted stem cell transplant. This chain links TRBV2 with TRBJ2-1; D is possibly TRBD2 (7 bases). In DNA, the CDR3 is TGTGCCAGCAGTGGGGGGGGGCTGAAGGAGCAGTTCTTC. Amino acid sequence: CASSGGGLKEQFF.